Below, 15 T cell receptor beta chains from the same sample are listed, as sequenced in a study. Treg sorting used a CD4+CD25+CD127-/low gate. TCRdb re-derived calls from the 5' RACE reads in MiXCR, one entry per CDR3 protein. Of some 9,800 distinct CDR3 sequences detected, about 25% appear once; the ten largest clones hold 3.2%. Sequenced: Tregs sorted from blood. The receptor set was obtained from a female donor with breast cancer.

The V and J genes are TRBV19 and TRBJ1-1, with D perhaps matching TRBD1 (5 bases). Germline V gene data show CDR1 as LNHDA and CDR2 as SQIVND (reference sequence). The CDR3 length is 15 residues. Trimming left V 3 bases short and J 1 base short, with 12 bases between. This CDR3 is CASSIPGPSNTEAFF. Here the CDR3 DNA reads TGTGCCAGTAGTATCCCGGGGCCATCGAACACTGAAGCTTTCTTT.

CDR3 in DNA: TGTGCCAGCGGCGAGGTAAGCAATGAGCAGTTCTTC. Protein sequence: CASGEVSNEQFF. The chain joins TRBV2 to TRBJ2-1; no clear D. V dropped 8 bases and J dropped 6 bases, with 11 bases sitting between them. Looked up from germline, CDR1 is SNHLY and CDR2 is FYNNEI. The CDR3 runs 12 residues.

This clonotype has a handful of counts. The genes are TRBV7-8 and TRBJ2-7; D unresolved. V was cut by 1 base and J by 7 bases, with 17 bases left in between. This CDR3 is built from 15 residues. Germline CDR1 reads SGHVS; CDR2 reads FQNEAQ. CDR3 bases: TGTGCCAGCAGCTTAGAAGGCATCGGTTTTGAGGAGCAGTACTTC. This encodes CASSLEGIGFEEQYF.

In its sample, this clonotype ranks as medium-sized (0.01 to 0.1%). The chain is built from TRBV20-1 and TRBJ2-7; tentative D call: TRBD1 (6 bases). The CDR3 has 13 amino acids. The V gene's germline CDR1 is DFQATT and CDR2 SNEGSKA (reference sequence). With 0 bases removed from V and 3 bases from J, the gap between germline ends came to 9 bases. CDR3: CSARDSRGYEQYF. The CDR3 region has the DNA TGCAGTGCTAGAGATAGCAGGGGCTACGAGCAGTACTTC.

V gene TRBV30 combines with J gene TRBJ1-1; TRBD1 is a possible D gene (6 bases). The germline V gene has CDR1 GTSNPN and CDR2 SVGIG (reference sequence). The CDR3 is 14 amino acids. Trimming removed 2 bases at V and 1 base at J, with 11 bases between. In DNA form, the CDR3 reads TGTGCCTGGAGTCTTACAGGGCCGAACACTGAAGCTTTCTTT. Translation: CAWSLTGPNTEAFF.

At least ten counts were recorded for this clonotype. The V call is TRBV3-1, the J call TRBJ1-3; D gene ambiguous. CDR3 length equals 15 residues. V lost 3 bases, J lost 7 bases, and 16 bases lay in between. Germline V gene data show CDR1 as LGHDT and CDR2 as YNNKEL (reference sequence). CDR3 residues: CASSQGGASSNTIYF. The DNA for the CDR3 is TGTGCCAGCAGCCAGGGCGGTGCGTCTTCGAACACCATATATTTT.

By its share, this clonotype is medium-sized. The chain recombines TRBV25-1 with TRBJ1-3; D gene unclear. This CDR3 region has 15 residues. Germline CDR1 MGHDK, CDR2 SYGVNS. The ends were cut back, 1 base at V and 4 bases at J, with 11 bases in the middle. The CDR3 spells CASSEFGGHGNTIYF. DNA of the CDR3: TGTGCCAGCAGTGAATTTGGAGGGCACGGAAACACCATATATTTT.

The chain has TRBV2 and TRBJ2-1; no clear D gene. The CDR3 spans 13 residues. Per the germline V gene, CDR1 is SNHLY and CDR2 is FYNNEI. Trimming took off 4 bases at V and 5 bases at J, with 9 bases between the two ends. The CDR3 sequence: CASSAPNNNEQFF. The CDR3 DNA is TGTGCCAGCAGTGCCCCGAACAACAATGAGCAGTTCTTC.

Judged by abundance, this clonotype is medium-sized. This CDR3 is CASSSTGSDQPQHF. The CDR3 nucleotides read TGTGCCAGCAGCTCGACAGGGTCGGATCAGCCCCAGCATTTT. The chain joins TRBV7-9 to TRBJ1-5; 7 bases agree with TRBD1. CDR1 is SEHNR, CDR2 FQNEAQ, per germline (reference sequence). After removal of 4 bases from V and 5 bases from J, the junction contained 5 bases not matched to a gene. This CDR3 comprises 14 residues.

By its share, this clonotype is medium-sized (0.01 to 0.1%). The rearrangement joins TRBV5-1 to TRBJ1-1; D is unresolved. Germline V gene lookup returns CDR1 SGHRS and CDR2 YFSETQ. Trimming shortened V by 2 bases and J by 0 bases, and 8 bases separated the two germline ends. The CDR3 sequence is 14 residues long. The CDR3 DNA sequence: TGCGCCAGCAGCTTTGGGGAGATGAACACTGAAGCTTTCTTT. This sequence encodes CASSFGEMNTEAFF.

Turning to this clonotype: This may be a read error, as it is one base from a much larger clone. The V and J genes are TRBV12-3 or TRBV12-4 and TRBJ2-1; TRBD2 is a possible D gene (6 bases). CDR3 length equals 15 residues. The CDR3 is CASGLAGNSYDEQFF. CDR3 coding DNA: TGTGCCAGCGGTTTGGCGGGAAACTCCTACGATGAGCAGTTCTTC.

V and J are TRBV20-1 and TRBJ2-7, with D unclear. CDR1 and CDR2 from the germline V gene are DFQATT and SNEGSKA (reference sequence). The CDR3 sequence is 14 residues long. V lost 0 bases, J lost 3 bases, and 12 bases lay in between. The CDR3 loop is CSARDRWGFYEQYF. The CDR3 DNA follows: TGCAGTGCTAGAGATCGGTGGGGATTCTACGAGCAGTACTTC.

By frequency in the sample, this clonotype is medium-sized. V and J are TRBV12-3 or TRBV12-4 and TRBJ2-7, with a possible D match to TRBD2 (5 bases). CDR3 length: 12 residues. Deletions cut 3 bases from V and 7 bases from J, with 10 bases between. The CDR3 DNA follows: TGTGCCAGCAGTTTGTCGGGGAATGAGCAGTACTTC. Translating it yields CASSLSGNEQYF.

This clonotype is categorized as medium-sized (0.01 to 0.1%). This chain links TRBV20-1 with TRBJ2-1, with 7 bases identical to TRBD1. The CDR3 loop spans 13 amino acids. V dropped 7 bases and J dropped 4; count of bases not matched to a gene: 7. Germline values: CDR1 DFQATT, CDR2 SNEGSKA (reference sequence). CDR3 region: CSGGQGEYNEQFF. The CDR3 nucleotides are TGCAGTGGGGGTCAGGGGGAGTACAATGAGCAGTTCTTC.

By proportion, this clonotype is large (0.1 to 1%). This chain uses TRBV5-1 with TRBJ2-1; D is unresolved. V was shortened by 4 bases and J by 12 bases, with 17 bases between the two germline ends. Germline V gene lookup returns CDR1 SGHRS and CDR2 YFSETQ. The CDR3 contains 13 residues. The chain's CDR3 is CASSLMTLPAQFF. Written as DNA, the CDR3 is TGCGCCAGCAGCCTGATGACATTGCCGGCGCAGTTCTTC.